A selection of T cell receptor beta chains follows, all from one sample in a study of T cell responses to AZD1222 COVID-19 vaccine. Sequencing used immunoSEQ multiplex PCR; TCRdb keeps in-frame clones, though not all of them. The sample has 150,000 to 200,000 clones; roughly 91% are singletons. The sequences come from peripheral blood, collected on day 0 of AZD1222 vaccination. The receptor set was obtained from an adult in good health. The CDR3 runs from the conserved cysteine through the conserved F or W. The D gene is left open where the match is weak. Expanded clones get a size class; other rows say once, few or many, or leave the size out.

d_gene	j_gene	v_gene	abundance	CDR3nt	CDR3aa
NA	TRBJ1-1	TRBV7-3	NA	TGTGCCAGCAGCTTAATGAACCAGGGGACTGAAGCTTTCTTT	CASSLMNQGTEAFF
NA	TRBJ2-1	TRBV12-3/TRBV12-4	NA	TGTGCCAGCAGCCGGCTCAATGAGCAGTTCTTC	CASSRLNEQFF
NA	TRBJ1-2	TRBV6-5	NA	TGTGCCAGCAGTACCAGGCAGGATAACTATGGCTACACCTTC	CASSTRQDNYGYTF
TRBD2	TRBJ2-2	TRBV28	NA	TGTGCCAGCCTGGGACTAGCGATCGGGGAGCTGTTTTTT	CASLGLAIGELFF
TRBD2	TRBJ2-1	TRBV3-1/TRBV3-2	NA	TGTGCCAGCAGCCAAAGGCTAGCGGGAGCAACTTGGGACAATGAGCAGTTCTTC	CASSQRLAGATWDNEQFF
NA	TRBJ1-1	TRBV29-1	once	TGCAGCGTTGAACAGGGGCGAACTGAAGCTTTCTTT	CSVEQGRTEAFF
NA	TRBJ2-1	TRBV5-8	NA	TGTGCCAGCAGCTTGGATCAGGTAAATGAGCAGTTCTTC	CASSLDQVNEQFF
NA	TRBJ2-1	TRBV3-1/TRBV3-2	NA	TGTGCCAGCAGCCAAGACGACAATGAGCAGTTCTTC	CASSQDDNEQFF
NA	TRBJ1-5	TRBV7-2	NA	TGTGCCAGCAGCTCCGGACAGTATAGCAATCAGCCCCAGCATTTT	CASSSGQYSNQPQHF
NA	TRBJ1-1	TRBV18	NA	TGTGCCAGCTCCGGCGGAATGAACACTGAAGCTTTCTTT	CASSGGMNTEAFF
TRBD1	TRBJ1-3	TRBV6-5	NA	TGTGCCAGCAGTTACTCGACAGGGAGCTCTGGAAACACCATATATTTT	CASSYSTGSSGNTIYF
NA	TRBJ2-3	TRBV24-1	NA	TGTGCCACCAGTGAGTCGACTAGTTTCCTCTCAGATACGCAGTATTTT	CATSESTSFLSDTQYF
NA	TRBJ2-1	TRBV27	NA	TGTGCCAGCAGTTGGGGGCCCGGGGAGCAGTTCTTC	CASSWGPGEQFF
NA	TRBJ1-1	TRBV2	NA	TGTGCCAGCAGTGTCGCTGAAGCTTTCTTT	CASSVAEAFF
NA	TRBJ1-6	TRBV3-1/TRBV3-2	NA	TGTGCCAGCAGCCCTGGAGACTATAATTCACCCCTCCACTTT	CASSPGDYNSPLHF
TRBD1	TRBJ1-2	TRBV7-8	NA	TGTGCCAGCAGCTTAGACATGCTAGGGGGCCTCGACTATGGCTACACCTTC	CASSLDMLGGLDYGYTF
NA	TRBJ2-7	TRBV7-2	NA	TGTGCCAGCAGCTTAGACGGGAGCGAGCAGTACTTC	CASSLDGSEQYF
NA	TRBJ1-5	TRBV19	NA	TGTGCCAGTAGTATCGGTAGGGGTAATCAGCCCCAGCATTTT	CASSIGRGNQPQHF
NA	TRBJ1-4	TRBV28	once	TGTGCCAGCAGACCCTTCGGGGGCCGCGCACCAGGGACAACTAATGAAAAACTGTTTTTT	CASRPFGGRAPGTTNEKLFF
NA	TRBJ1-5	TRBV2	NA	TGTGCCAGCAGTGGGGATCAGGGCAGTCAGCCCCAGCATTTT	CASSGDQGSQPQHF
NA	TRBJ1-5	TRBV19	NA	TGTGCCAGTGCGGGGGTCCGTCAGCCCCAGCATTTT	CASAGVRQPQHF
NA	TRBJ1-1	TRBV19	NA	TGTGCCAGTAAGAACAGCCTGAACACTGAAGCTTTCTTT	CASKNSLNTEAFF
NA	TRBJ1-1	TRBV3-1/TRBV3-2	NA	TGTGCCAGCAGCCAGCCAACAGAATTGAACACTGAAGCTTTCTTT	CASSQPTELNTEAFF
TRBD1	TRBJ2-7	TRBV19	NA	TGTGCCAGTAGTAAACAAGGGGACAGGGGGACGTACGAGCAGTACTTC	CASSKQGDRGTYEQYF
TRBD1	TRBJ2-2	TRBV9	NA	TGTGCCAGCAGCGAAAGATCCGGGACAGGGGTGCCTGGGGAGCTGTTTTTT	CASSERSGTGVPGELFF
NA	TRBJ2-7	TRBV7-2	NA	TGTGCCAGCAGCCCCCCTATGGCGGGGGCGCACTTC	CASSPPMAGAHF
NA	TRBJ2-6	TRBV18	NA	TGTGCCAGCTCACCGCCACCTTCCCGGGGGGCCAACGTCCTGACTTTC	CASSPPPSRGANVLTF
NA	TRBJ2-2	TRBV5-4	once	TGTGCCAGCAGCACAGTGACCAAACCGAACACCGGGGAGCTGTTTTTT	CASSTVTKPNTGELFF
NA	TRBJ2-5	TRBV18	NA	TGTGCCAGCGGATCCGGGAGGCAGGGGGCAGAGACCCAGTACTTC	CASGSGRQGAETQYF
TRBD1	TRBJ2-7	TRBV19	NA	TGTGCCAGTAGTATAGCGATACAGGGGGCCCACGAGCAGTACTTC	CASSIAIQGAHEQYF
TRBD2	TRBJ2-1	TRBV4-2	few	TGTGCCAGCAGCCAAGATCAAGCGGGGATCCTTTACAATGAGCAGTTCTTC	CASSQDQAGILYNEQFF
NA	TRBJ2-1	TRBV9	NA	TGTGCCAGCAGCGTAGGACAGATAAACAATGAGCAGTTCTTC	CASSVGQINNEQFF
NA	TRBJ1-1	TRBV29-1	NA	TGCAGCGTTTATCCCGGGCCAGGTCGGCGACTGAACACTGAAGCTTTCTTT	CSVYPGPGRRLNTEAFF
NA	TRBJ1-5	TRBV30	NA	TGTGCCTGGAGTAGCCAGACAGCCTATCAGCCCCAGCATTTT	CAWSSQTAYQPQHF
TRBD2	TRBJ2-1	TRBV4-2	NA	TGTGCCAGCAGCCTTGGGACTAGCGGGGCACCTGACTACAATGAGCAGTTCTTC	CASSLGTSGAPDYNEQFF
NA	TRBJ2-1	TRBV5-1	NA	TGCGCCAGCAGCACAGAAAAAGGGGGACTCCTAGAGACCAATGAGCAGTTCTTC	CASSTEKGGLLETNEQFF
NA	TRBJ2-1	TRBV10-3	NA	TGTGCCATCAGAAACAGGGAGAGCTCCTACAATGAGCAGTTCTTC	CAIRNRESSYNEQFF
TRBD1	TRBJ1-4	TRBV3-1/TRBV3-2	NA	TGTGCCAGCAGCCTACAGGGGAAGGGTCGTGTATTTTTT	CASSLQGKGRVFF
TRBD1	TRBJ1-1	TRBV10-3	NA	TGTGCCATCAAAGGGCAGGGGGAGGTCACTGAAGCTTTCTTT	CAIKGQGEVTEAFF
NA	TRBJ2-2	TRBV19	NA	TGTGCCAGTAGGACCTGGGACCGTCCAAACGCCGGGGAGCTGTTTTTT	CASRTWDRPNAGELFF
NA	TRBJ1-3	TRBV30	NA	TGTGCCGGACGGTGGGCGGCAGGAAACACCATATATTTT	CAGRWAAGNTIYF
NA	TRBJ1-1	TRBV3-1/TRBV3-2	NA	TGTGCCAGCAGGCCGGGGGGCGTCTCTGAAGCTTTCTTT	CASRPGGVSEAFF
NA	TRBJ1-1	TRBV28	NA	TGTGCCAGCAGTTCCCCCCCACAGGCAAGCACTGAAGCTTTCTTT	CASSSPPQASTEAFF
NA	TRBJ2-1	TRBV12-3/TRBV12-4	NA	TGTGCCAGCAGGAGGGACAAAAACAATGAGCAGTTCTTC	CASRRDKNNEQFF
NA	TRBJ2-3	TRBV30	NA	TGTGCCTGGAGTGTACGCGGGGATACGCAGTATTTT	CAWSVRGDTQYF
NA	TRBJ1-1	TRBV3-1/TRBV3-2	NA	TGTGCCAGCAGCCAAGCCGGCGGTGGCACTGAAGCTTTCTTT	CASSQAGGGTEAFF
TRBD2	TRBJ2-1	TRBV7-9	NA	TGTGCCAGCAGCCCTGGACTAGCGGACAATGAGCAGTTCTTC	CASSPGLADNEQFF
NA	TRBJ2-4	TRBV18	NA	TGTGCCAGCTCCCCTGACAGGAGTAAAAACATTCAGTACTTC	CASSPDRSKNIQYF
NA	TRBJ1-2	TRBV28	NA	TGTGCCAGCAGTTCCGCCGGGAGTAACTATGGCTACACCTTC	CASSSAGSNYGYTF
TRBD1	TRBJ1-6	TRBV11-2	NA	TGTGCCAGCAGCGCGGGACAGGGGGGGGCGAATTCACCCCTCCACTTT	CASSAGQGGANSPLHF
NA	TRBJ1-1	TRBV7-9	once	TGTGCCAGCAGCTTAGTTAACATACAAGTGAACACTGAAGCTTTCTTT	CASSLVNIQVNTEAFF
TRBD2	TRBJ2-3	TRBV9	NA	TGTGCCAGCAGCCCTGGGAGGGCGACGGCCACAGATACGCAGTATTTT	CASSPGRATATDTQYF
TRBD1	TRBJ1-5	TRBV7-2	few	TGTGCCAGCAGCGAACAGGGGAATAGCAATCAGCCCCAGCATTTT	CASSEQGNSNQPQHF
TRBD1	TRBJ1-4	TRBV19	NA	TGTGCCAGTAGTCTTACTACAGGGGGAAATGAAAAACTGTTTTTT	CASSLTTGGNEKLFF